This passage covers 8 T cell receptor beta chains from one sample sequenced in a study of PD-L1 blockade in urothelial cancer. Produced via immunoSEQ multiplex PCR; TCRdb's table is partial and in-frame only. In the table there are approximately 52,000 clones, 60% to 85% of which are singletons. The sample consisted of PBMCs, taken around atezolizumab (anti-PD-L1) treatment. These receptors originate from a man in his 70s with urothelial cancer.

The chain employs TRBV7-3 and TRBJ2-2; TRBD2 matches 12 bases. Germline V lookup: CDR1 SGHTA, CDR2 FQGTGA. The V gene end was trimmed by 5 bases and the J gene end by 7 bases; junction bases not matched to a gene: 5. The CDR3 contains 15 residues. CDR3 sequence: CASSPSGGAIGELFF. The CDR3 DNA sequence: TGTGCCAGCAGCCCTAGCGGGGGGGCGATCGGGGAGCTGTTTTTT.

The J gene is TRBJ2-1, the V gene TRBV5-4; TRBD2 might be the D (6 bases). This CDR3 has 15 residues. Trimming stripped 1 base from V and 8 bases from J, with 16 bases between. CDR1 is SGHNT, CDR2 YYREEE, per germline (reference sequence). CDR3: CASSLPGGRGDEQFF. CDR3 sequence (DNA): TGTGCCAGCAGCTTGCCCGGAGGGCGTGGCGATGAGCAGTTCTTC.

The CDR3: CASSHTSGGAGSYEQYF. In DNA form, the CDR3 reads TGTGCCAGCAGCCATACCAGCGGGGGGGCGGGGTCCTACGAGCAGTACTTC. The J gene is TRBJ2-7, the V gene TRBV13; TRBD2 matches 10 bases. V was pared by 5 bases and J by 1 base, with 11 bases of the junction left unmatched. The CDR3 runs 17 residues. The germline V gene has CDR1 PRHDT and CDR2 FYEKMQ (reference sequence). Using reference TRBV13 and TRBJ2-7 for the parts outside the CDR3, the full variable domain is AAGVIQSPRHLIKEKRETATLKCYPIPRHDTVYWYQQGPGQDPQFLISFYEKMQSDKGSIPDRFSAQQFSDYHSELNMSSLELGDSALYFCASSHTSGGAGSYEQYFGPGTRLTVT.

The J gene is TRBJ2-7, the V gene TRBV4-1, with TRBD2 matching over 8 bases. Germline trimming cut 4 bases from V and 3 bases from J; bases unmatched to any gene: 8. Per the germline V gene, CDR1 is MGHRA and CDR2 is YSYEKL. The CDR3 covers 15 residues. The CDR3 nucleotides read TGCGCCAGCAGCCCTACTAGCGGACTAAACTACGAGCAGTACTTC. Protein: CASSPTSGLNYEQYF.

The gene calls are TRBV9 and TRBJ1-6; the D is unclear. Germline CDR1 SGDLS, CDR2 YYNGEE. The CDR3 sequence is 14 residues long. Trimming stripped 2 bases from V and 7 bases from J, with 10 bases between. The CDR3 protein is CASSVEQQNSPLHF. The CDR3 nucleotides read TGTGCCAGCAGCGTGGAACAGCAGAATTCACCCCTCCACTTT.

This clone was detected a few times. V is TRBV9 and J is TRBJ2-1; 9 bases fit TRBD1. The CDR3 is 13 amino acids. Germline values: CDR1 SGDLS, CDR2 YYNGEE. The trim removed 4 bases at V and 5 bases at J, leaving 1 base unmatched. Here the CDR3 DNA reads TGTGCCAGCAGCCGGGACAGGGACAATGAGCAGTTCTTC. Protein sequence: CASSRDRDNEQFF.

The chain links TRBV5-6 to TRBJ1-3; 8 nucleotides agree with TRBD1. The CDR3 is made up of 13 amino acids. The V gene's germline CDR1 is SGHDT and CDR2 YYEEEE. Unmatched junction bases numbered 6, after V lost 5 bases and J lost 8 bases. CDR3 sequence reads: CASSYGQGHTIYF. CDR3 bases: TGTGCCAGCAGTTACGGACAGGGCCACACCATATATTTT.

This chain links TRBV30 with TRBJ1-2; maybe TRBD1 (6 bases). This CDR3 has 12 residues. Trimming took 3 bases from V and 4 from J, leaving 9 bases between them. The V gene's germline CDR1 is GTSNPN and CDR2 SVGIG (reference sequence). CDR3 sequence: CAWSRGSYGYTF. CDR3 sequence (DNA): TGTGCCTGGAGCAGGGGAAGCTATGGCTACACCTTC. The complete variable domain, with remaining parts taken from reference TRBV30 and TRBJ1-2, reads SQTIHQWPATLVQPVGSPLSLECTVEGTSNPNLYWYRQAAGRGLQLLFYSVGIGQISSEVPQNLSASRPQDRQFILSSKKLLLSDSGFYLCAWSRGSYGYTFGSGTRLTVV.